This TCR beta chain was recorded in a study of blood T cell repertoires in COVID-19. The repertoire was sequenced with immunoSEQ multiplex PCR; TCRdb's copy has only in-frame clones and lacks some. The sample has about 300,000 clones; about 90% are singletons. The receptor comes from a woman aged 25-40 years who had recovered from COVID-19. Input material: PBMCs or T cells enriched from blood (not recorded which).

CDR3 region: CASRLGRSSGNTIYF. CDR3 DNA sequence: TGTGCCAGCAGACTCGGTCGGTCCTCTGGAAACACCATATATTTT. The rearrangement joins TRBV6-5 to TRBJ1-3, with no clear D. The CDR3 consists of 15 residues. Per germline, CDR1 MNHEY and CDR2 SVGAGI. V gave up 6 bases and J gave up 0 bases, with 12 bases separating them.